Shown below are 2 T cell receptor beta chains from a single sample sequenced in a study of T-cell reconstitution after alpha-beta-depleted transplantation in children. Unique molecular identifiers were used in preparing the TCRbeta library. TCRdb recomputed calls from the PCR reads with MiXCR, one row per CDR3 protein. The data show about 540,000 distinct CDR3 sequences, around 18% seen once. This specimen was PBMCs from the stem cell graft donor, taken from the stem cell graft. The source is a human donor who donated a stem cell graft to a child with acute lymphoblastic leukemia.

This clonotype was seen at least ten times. CDR3 amino acids: CASSQDRTNYGYTF. CDR3 bases: TGCGCCAGCAGCCAAGACCGAACTAACTATGGCTACACCTTC. V is TRBV4-1 and J is TRBJ1-2; no clear D. This CDR3 is built from 14 residues. V was pared by 0 bases and J by 0 bases, with 5 bases between. CDR1 is MGHRA and CDR2 is YSYEKL in the germline V gene.

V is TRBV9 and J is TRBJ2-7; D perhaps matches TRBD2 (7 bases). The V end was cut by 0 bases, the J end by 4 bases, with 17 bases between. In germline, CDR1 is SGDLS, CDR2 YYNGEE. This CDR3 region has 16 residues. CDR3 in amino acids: CASSVAEAGEGYEQYF. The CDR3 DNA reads TGTGCCAGCAGCGTAGCTGAGGCAGGGGAGGGATACGAGCAGTACTTC.